The T cell receptor (beta chain) described here comes from a study of shared clonotypes between healthy human individuals. Regarding the study as a whole: Sharing across four donors was highest in naive CD4 (around 5%) and lowest in memory CD8 (about 0.4%). Lower generation probabilities were found for non-shared clonotypes than for those shared by all four donors.

Under the authors' procedure: Quality scores were absent from the junction-only immunoSEQ sequences, so filtering differed. Sequencing was performed with immunoSEQ multiplex PCR; in TCRdb, only in-frame clones are kept and a portion is missing. That table is the source of V, J and clone size, and D and trimming were worked out from the DNA. The data contain millions of clones, about 92% of them seen just once; the ten biggest clones take up about 1.5%. In the naive CD8 group, cells lacked CD45RO and were positively selected for CCR7, so terminally differentiated effector memory CD45RA+ cells were left out. The donors, all of them Caucasian adults, lived in Nashville, Tennessee. The length of the CDR3 is 13 residues. Trimming took off 4 bases at V and 5 bases at J, with 11 bases between the two ends. Looked up from germline, CDR1 is MGHRA and CDR2 is YSYEKL. This clone was observed a few times. Its specificity is not known.

The chain employs TRBV4-1 and TRBJ1-1; D remains unclear. The specimen sequenced was naive CD8+ T cells from PBMCs. The sequence came from a man between 18 and 29 years old in good health. Some clones in this sample may be carry-over from other donors' samples. CDR3 residues: CASSPMRETEAFF. The CDR3 nucleotides read TGCGCCAGCAGCCCCATGCGAGAGACTGAAGCTTTCTTT.